The 29 T cell receptor beta chains below were found in one sample sequenced in a study of quantifying T cell responses using KT2 cells. Study at large: Reverse transcription used primers in the TCR alpha and beta constant regions.

The cDNA 3' end received a ligated oligonucleotide with a UMI. First-round PCR used around 4 cycles and beta primers RC1.1 and RC1.2 covering TRBC1 and TRBC2. TCRdb re-called the UMI-ligation and nested PCR reads through MiXCR, storing one row per CDR3 protein. The sample has 39,000 or so distinct CDR3 sequences, over 15% seen once; the top ten hold roughly 40%. Source material: PBMCs spiked with cells of the T cell clone KT2. The receptors originated from a human donor.

This clonotype was seen ten or more times. The rearrangement uses TRBV5-1 and TRBJ1-4; D uncertain. V was trimmed by 0 bases and J by 5 bases, leaving 17 bases between them. Germline V gives CDR1 SGHRS, CDR2 YFSETQ. The CDR3 has 17 residues. CDR3 residues: CASSLDPASKANEKLFF. CDR3 sequence (DNA): TGCGCCAGCAGCTTGGATCCCGCGAGCAAGGCCAATGAAAAACTGTTTTTT.

The chain combines TRBV5-1 with TRBJ2-3, with 7 bases fitting TRBD1. The J call may be incorrect, as the DNA end agrees better with TRBJ1-5. This CDR3 region has 15 residues. Looked up from germline, CDR1 is SGHRS and CDR2 is YFSETQ. The CDR3 coding sequence is TGCGCCAGCAGGGTCGAGACAGGGCGGTCAGATACGCAGCATTTT. Amino acid sequence: CASRVETGRSDTQHF.

The chain is built from TRBV5-1 and TRBJ1-1, with D perhaps TRBD1 (5 bases). The CDR3 contains 11 residues. Germline CDR1 is SGHRS and CDR2 is YFSETQ. Trimming took off 8 bases at V and 1 base at J, with 6 bases between the two ends. The CDR3 DNA follows: TGCGCCAGTAGGGGGAACACTGAAGCTTTCTTT. The encoded protein is CASRGNTEAFF.

The CDR3 sequence: CASSLDTGFGTEAFF. As DNA, the CDR3 is TGTGCCAGCAGCTTGGATACAGGATTCGGTACTGAAGCTTTCTTT. The chain carries TRBV5-6 and TRBJ1-1; a weak D match, TRBD1 (5 bases). Germline CDR1 reads SGHDT; CDR2 reads YYEEEE. The V end was cut by 0 bases, the J end by 5 bases, with 14 bases between. The CDR3 runs to 15 residues.

The sample holds a few counts of this clonotype. V usage is TRBV6-2 or TRBV6-3 and J usage is TRBJ2-1, with 11 bases lining up with TRBD2. This CDR3 is 18 amino acids long. Germline V lookup: CDR1 MNHEY, CDR2 SVGEGT. With 7 bases clipped from V and 3 bases from J, the junction kept 14 bases outside the gene matches. The CDR3 reads CASTTRVAGGYNYNEQFF. In DNA, the CDR3 is TGTGCCAGCACAACGAGGGTAGCGGGAGGGTATAACTACAATGAGCAGTTCTTC.

This clonotype has at least ten counts. The chain couples TRBV28 to TRBJ2-7; 9 bases align to TRBD2. The CDR3 is 17 residues long. J lost 8 bases, V lost 9 bases, and 23 bases had no gene match. Germline V gives CDR1 MDHEN, CDR2 SYDVKM. The CDR3 DNA follows: TGTGCCAGTCACCCTAGAGCCAGCGGGGGGTCCTTTTGGAAGCAGTACTTC. Encoded protein: CASHPRASGGSFWKQYF.

The rearrangement uses TRBV20-1 and TRBJ2-1; TRBD2 is a possible D gene (7 bases). The CDR3 spans 13 residues. CDR1 is DFQATT, CDR2 SNEGSKA, per germline (reference sequence). This CDR3 reads CGWKGGAYNEQFF. The CDR3 nucleotides are TGCGGGTGGAAGGGGGGGGCCTACAATGAGCAGTTCTTC.

The V gene is TRBV3-1, the J gene TRBJ2-1; D call uncertain. Trimming took 2 bases from V and 0 from J, leaving 5 bases between them. This CDR3 is 14 amino acids long. Germline CDR1 LGHDT, CDR2 YNNKEL (reference sequence). For the CDR3, the DNA is TGTGCCAGCAGCCAAATTGACTCCTACAATGAGCAGTTCTTC. Its translation is CASSQIDSYNEQFF.

V is TRBV29-1 and J is TRBJ2-6; D unclear. Germline CDR1 reads SQVTM; CDR2 reads ANQGSEA. V lost 6 bases and J 4 bases, leaving 10 bases between the germline ends. This CDR3 has 13 residues. The CDR3: CSVPDRGANVLTF. CDR3 nucleotide sequence: TGCAGCGTCCCTGATAGAGGGGCCAACGTCCTGACTTTC.

This clonotype was found a few times. The chain links TRBV5-1 to TRBJ2-5, with 12 bases aligning to TRBD2. Germline lookup yields CDR1 SGHRS and CDR2 YFSETQ. There are 13 residues in the CDR3. With 7 bases clipped from V and 2 bases from J, the junction kept 0 bases outside the gene matches. Here the CDR3 reads CASGLAGQETQYF. DNA for the CDR3: TGCGCCAGCGGACTAGCGGGGCAAGAGACCCAGTACTTC.

This clonotype was detected many times. The chain is built from TRBV7-2 and TRBJ2-5; D not resolved. Germline V gene sequence: CDR1 SGHTA, CDR2 FQGNSA. The CDR3 is 14 amino acids. V was cut by 1 base and J by 7 bases, with 13 bases left in between. As DNA, the CDR3 is TGTGCCAGCAGCTTAGAGTACGGGCAGGTGACCCAGTACTTC. Its translation: CASSLEYGQVTQYF.

This clonotype has only one observation. The genes are TRBV27 and TRBJ1-2, with a tentative D call TRBD1 (6 bases). This CDR3 contains 13 residues. In germline, CDR1 is MNHEY, CDR2 SMNVEV (reference sequence). The V end was cut by 0 bases, the J end by 8 bases, with 10 bases between. The CDR3 DNA follows: TGTGCCAGCAGTTTATCTAGGGGGTACGGCTACACCTTC. Residues: CASSLSRGYGYTF.

This clonotype was picked up a small number of times. V is TRBV6-6 and J is TRBJ2-3, with D unclear. CDR3 length: 15 residues. V lost 2 bases and J 0 bases, leaving 9 bases between the germline ends. The germline V gene has CDR1 MNHNY and CDR2 SVGAGI (reference sequence). The CDR3 nucleotides read TGTGCCAGCAGTTACCCGGGTACTAGCACAGATACGCAGTATTTT. Its protein product is CASSYPGTSTDTQYF.

The CDR3 reads CAISPTDSTYEQYF. CDR3 nucleotides: TGTGCCATCAGCCCGACAGATTCTACCTACGAGCAGTACTTC. The chain couples TRBV10-3 to TRBJ2-7; tentative D call: TRBD1 (5 bases). The CDR3 length is 14 residues. The V gene lost 6 bases and the J gene lost 2 bases, with 14 bases spanning the gap. Germline CDR1 reads ENHRY; CDR2 reads SYGVKD.

There are a few counts of this clonotype. The rearrangement uses TRBV3-1 and TRBJ2-7; TRBD2 matches 13 bases. CDR3 length: 17 amino acids. The germline CDR1 and CDR2 sequences are LGHDT and YNNKEL (reference sequence). The V gene end was trimmed by 4 bases and the J gene end by 2 bases; junction bases not matched to a gene: 8. The CDR3 spells CASSPKLGLAGTYEQYF. The CDR3, as DNA: TGTGCCAGCAGCCCCAAGTTGGGACTAGCGGGAACCTACGAGCAGTACTTC.

This clonotype showed up just a few times. The V gene is TRBV12-3 or TRBV12-4, the J gene TRBJ1-1, with TRBD1 identical over 10 bases. Trimming at V came to 3 bases and at J to 5 bases, leaving 3 bases not matched to a gene. The CDR3 runs to 14 residues. The CDR3 region is CASSFGTGVTEAFF. The CDR3, as DNA: TGTGCCAGCAGTTTTGGGACAGGGGTGACTGAAGCTTTCTTT.

The table lists this clonotype with a few counts. V gene TRBV11-2 combines with J gene TRBJ1-1, with 8 positions matching TRBD1. V dropped 3 bases and J dropped 6; count of bases not matched to a gene: 9. This CDR3 comprises 15 residues. Germline CDR1 reads SGHAT; CDR2 reads FQNNGV. The CDR3 loop is CASSFSTGGGPEAFF. Here the CDR3 DNA reads TGTGCCAGCAGCTTCTCCACAGGGGGGGGGCCTGAAGCTTTCTTT.

This clonotype was detected many times. The J gene is TRBJ2-5, the V gene TRBV9; D gene uncertain. CDR1 SGDLS and CDR2 YYNGEE come from the germline V gene. The CDR3 totals 13 residues. Trimming left V 4 bases short and J 4 bases short, with 11 bases between. The CDR3 spells CASSSGLGETQYF. CDR3 nucleotide sequence: TGTGCCAGCAGCTCCGGCTTGGGAGAGACCCAGTACTTC.

This clonotype has a count of ten or more. The chain recombines TRBV6-1 with TRBJ2-6; no definite D call. The CDR3 has 13 residues. Germline CDR1 MNHNS, CDR2 SASEGT. Between the trimmed V and J ends, which lost 5 bases and 6 bases, there was a span of 8 bases. In DNA form, the CDR3 reads TGTGCCAGCAGTAAAGAGGTGGCCAACGTCCTGACTTTC. Its translation: CASSKEVANVLTF.

In its sample, this clonotype was seen many times. This chain connects TRBV6-5 to TRBJ2-3, with D hard to call. The CDR3 contains 19 residues. Germline-derived CDR1 and CDR2 are MNHEY and SVGAGI. The V end lost 0 bases, the J end lost 1 base, and 20 bases lay between the germline ends. The DNA of the CDR3 is TGTGCCAGCAGTTACTCTAATTGGGTCGCCCCCCGCGGCACAGATACGCAGTATTTT. This gives the protein CASSYSNWVAPRGTDTQYF.

This chain links TRBV7-3 with TRBJ1-4, with TRBD1 as a possible D gene (6 bases). Germline V gives CDR1 SGHTA, CDR2 FQGTGA. The CDR3 totals 15 residues. Trimming left V 5 bases short and J 2 bases short, with 12 bases between. In nucleotides, the CDR3 is TGTGCCAGCAGCGCGCCAGGGGTCACTAATGAAAAACTGTTTTTT. This sequence encodes CASSAPGVTNEKLFF.

This rearrangement joins TRBV12-3 or TRBV12-4 to TRBJ1-2; TRBD1 agrees at 11 bases. V shed 5 bases, J shed 7 bases, and the junction held 6 bases outside the gene matches. The CDR3 consists of 14 residues. The CDR3, as DNA: TGTGCCAGCAGTCCCGGAGGACAGGGGGCTGGCTACACCTTC. Amino acid sequence: CASSPGGQGAGYTF.

The V call is TRBV29-1, the J call TRBJ1-2, with a possible D match to TRBD1 (5 bases). Germline lookup yields CDR1 SQVTM and CDR2 ANQGSEA. The CDR3 is 12 residues long. The germline V and J ends were trimmed by 4 bases and 4 bases, with 10 bases remaining between them. CDR3 sequence reads: CSVVVGGYGYTF. The CDR3 bases are TGCAGCGTTGTGGTGGGGGGCTATGGCTACACCTTC.

This clonotype appeared many times. The genes are TRBV20-1 and TRBJ2-7; 14 bases map to TRBD2. The CDR3 is made up of 14 amino acids. Per germline, CDR1 DFQATT and CDR2 SNEGSKA (reference sequence). The V and J ends lost 6 bases and 5 bases, in that order; junction bases with no gene match: 6. The CDR3 DNA sequence: TGCAGTGCCCCGGGACTAGCGGGAGTTAACGAGCAGTACTTC. As protein: CSAPGLAGVNEQYF.

At least ten counts were recorded for this clonotype. V gene TRBV7-2 combines with J gene TRBJ2-1; unclear D gene. Germline V CDR1 and CDR2: SGHTA, FQGNSA. V was trimmed by 2 bases and J by 7 bases, leaving 12 bases between them. The length of the CDR3 is 14 residues. CDR3 bases: TGTGCCAGCAGCTTAACTACAGCCTCGAATGAGCAGTTCTTC. This codes for CASSLTTASNEQFF.

This clonotype was observed a few times. The chain has TRBV6-2 or TRBV6-3 and TRBJ2-1, with TRBD2 matching 11 bases. Germline V gene lookup returns CDR1 MNHEY and CDR2 SVGEGT. The junction had 7 bases not matched to a gene; V was cut back by 5 bases and J by 4 bases. The CDR3 has 16 residues. In nucleotides, the CDR3 is TGTGCCAGCAGTCGAGCCGGGACTAGCGGTTACAATGAGCAGTTCTTC. Protein: CASSRAGTSGYNEQFF.

As to this clonotype: The germline gene is not matched at one end of the junction; a read error may be the cause. CDR3 sequence (DNA): TGCGCCAGAAGCTTTCGGCGGGTAGCGGGAGTAGGTGAGCAGTTCTTC. Protein product: CARSFRRVAGVGEQFF. This chain joins TRBV5-1 and TRBJ2-1, with TRBD2 identical over 9 bases. In germline, CDR1 is SGHRS, CDR2 YFSETQ. The CDR3 has 16 residues. The full variable domain, in which reference TRBV5-1 and TRBJ2-1 provide the parts outside the CDR3, is KAGVTQTPRYLIKTRGQQVTLSCSPISGHRSVSWYQQTPGQGLQFLFEYFSETQRNKGNFPGRFSGRQFSNSRSEMNVSTLELGDSALYLCARSFRRVAGVGEQFFGPGTRLTVL.

As concerns this clonotype: Mismatch with germline at one junction end may stem from a read error. J is TRBJ1-4 and V is TRBV6-6; D ambiguous. This CDR3 region has 14 residues. Germline V lookup: CDR1 MNHNY, CDR2 SVGAGI (reference sequence). The CDR3 DNA sequence: TGTGCCAGCAGATCCCAAGGTGGGGAGGAAAAACTGTGTTTT. Its translation is CASRSQGGEEKLCF.

The V and J genes are TRBV28 and TRBJ1-6, with a possible D match to TRBD1 (6 bases). Trimming took 6 bases from V and 10 from J, leaving 16 bases between them. CDR1 is MDHEN and CDR2 is SYDVKM in the germline V gene. The CDR3 covers 14 residues. The CDR3 coding sequence is TGTGCCAGCAGCCCCGCAGGGGTTAACTCACCCCTCCACTTT. Translation gives CASSPAGVNSPLHF. The complete variable domain, with remaining parts taken from reference TRBV28 and TRBJ1-6, reads DVKVTQSSRYLVKRTGEKVFLECVQDMDHENMFWYRQDPGLGLRLIYFSYDVKMKEKGDIPEGYSVSREKKERFSLILESASTNQTSMYLCASSPAGVNSPLHFGNGTRLTVT.